This T cell receptor beta chain was obtained from a study of CD8+ T cells in alopecia areata. Looking at the study overall: The study gave tofacitinib for 6 to 18 months, then 6 months off drug. Points from the study as a whole: In scalp, tofacitinib significantly decreased clonality and expanded CD8+ clones among the top 100.

To note about this clone: Its antigen is not known.

The sample's treatment: oral pan-JAK inhibitor, 5-10 mg twice daily. Alopecia areata patients provided lesional scalp punch biopsies and peripheral blood. Sequencing relied on a cDNA template that was reverse transcribed from extracted RNA. Sequenced by immunoSEQ multiplex PCR; TCRdb stores in-frame clones only, minus some. In the table there are 150,000 to 200,000 clones, 45% to 75% of which are singletons. Per the germline V gene, CDR1 is SQVTM and CDR2 is ANQGSEA. The CDR3 is made up of 13 amino acids. V lost 4 bases to trimming and J lost 1 base, with 10 bases between them. This specimen consisted of CD4+ T cells sorted from blood, obtained at week 4, from a patient treated with tofacitinib. The origin of this receptor is a human donor with alopecia areata. V gene TRBV29-1 combines with J gene TRBJ2-5, with D unclear. The CDR3 bases are TGCAGCGTTGTTCGGCCTAGCCAAGAGACCCAGTACTTC. Amino acid sequence: CSVVRPSQETQYF.